This T cell receptor beta chain was sequenced for a study of tumor and adjacent non-tumor tissue in lung cancer. The overall study: Aged about 31 to 80 years, patients included 10 men and several women with stage I to III disease.

No cell sorting was done before RNA was extracted from the tissue. This non-tumor lung sample came from over 3 cm beyond the tumor edge. Of note for this clonotype: At one boundary the junction diverges from the germline segment, which might be a read error.

The CDR3 contains 14 residues. CDR1 MNHNS and CDR2 SASEGT come from the germline V gene. A modified ARM-PCR protocol with three rounds of nested PCR amplified TCRbeta. TCRdb redid the calling of the multiplex PCR reads with MiXCR, one entry per CDR3 protein. Found here are approximately 77,000 distinct CDR3 sequences, roughly 80% of them singletons; the top ten hold about half. V and J are TRBV6-1 and TRBJ1-5; D is undetermined. The sequence came from a man aged 60 to 69 with non-small cell lung cancer. Sequencing was performed on distant non-tumor lung tissue. The CDR3 is CASNAWVGNQPQQF. The CDR3 DNA reads as TGTGCCAGCAATGCCTGGGTGGGCAATCAGCCCCAGCAATTT.